What follows are 22 T cell receptor beta chains derived from one specimen sequenced in a study of identical twins. A single record per CDR3 protein comes from TCRdb applying MiXCR to the 5' RACE reads. The sample yields under 250,000 distinct CDR3 sequences, about 12% seen once. These data also formed part of another study, on yellow fever vaccine responses in identical twins.

Sequenced sample: memory (CD45RO+) T cells sorted from blood. These receptors all stem from a woman aged 18-29 years in good health.

The chain carries TRBV6-6 and TRBJ2-7; the match to TRBD1 covers 8 bases. Trimming at V came to 4 bases and at J to 10 bases, leaving 9 bases not matched to a gene. Germline V gene data show CDR1 as MNHNY and CDR2 as SVGAGI (reference sequence). CDR3 size: 13 residues. CDR3 in DNA: TGTGCCAGCAGTTCCACAGGACAGGGTGGACAGTACTTC. Residues: CASSSTGQGGQYF.

The rearrangement uses TRBV3-1 and TRBJ2-7, with unresolved D. CDR1 and CDR2 from the germline V gene are LGHDT and YNNKEL (reference sequence). The CDR3 is made up of 13 amino acids. The V end was cut by 1 base, the J end by 5 bases, with 9 bases between. For the CDR3, the DNA is TGTGCCAGCAGCCAAGTAAACCCCAACGAGCAGTACTTC. As protein: CASSQVNPNEQYF.

The chain carries TRBV20-1 and TRBJ2-2; TRBD2 matches at 8 bases. Germline CDR1 DFQATT, CDR2 SNEGSKA (reference sequence). J gave up 7 bases and V 7 bases, and 14 bases lay outside the gene matches. CDR3 length equals 15 residues. In DNA form, the CDR3 reads TGCAGTGTGGACCCTCGGCGGGGGGCAGACGGGGAGCTGTTTTTT. This gives the protein CSVDPRRGADGELFF.

This chain links TRBV21-1 with TRBJ2-7; the tabulated D call, TRBD1, remains unverified against the DNA. TRBV21-1 is flagged as a pseudogene. This CDR3 has 17 amino acids. Here the CDR3 DNA reads TGTGCCAGCAGCAGAAATCGTGGATACTACGGGGCGCTCGAGCAGTACTTC. This translates into CASSRNRGYYGALEQYF.

This clonotype was recorded a few times. The chain links TRBV6-5 to TRBJ1-1; 10 positions agree with TRBD1. Looked up from germline, CDR1 is MNHEY and CDR2 is SVGAGI. V was pared by 2 bases and J by 6 bases, with 12 bases of the junction left unmatched. CDR3 length equals 17 residues. This CDR3 reads CASSYPSGQGVFAEAFF. Written as DNA, the CDR3 is TGTGCCAGCAGTTACCCTAGTGGACAGGGGGTTTTCGCTGAAGCTTTCTTT.

This clonotype was recorded many times. In DNA, the CDR3 is TGCGCCAGCAGCTCGCTAACCTCCGATGAAGCTTTCTTT. Translation: CASSSLTSDEAFF. This rearrangement joins TRBV5-1 to TRBJ1-1; no definite D call. Germline V gene data show CDR1 as SGHRS and CDR2 as YFSETQ. V was pared by 3 bases and J by 7 bases, with 13 bases between. The CDR3 is 13 amino acids.

The V and J genes are TRBV7-9 and TRBJ2-1, with D maybe TRBD2 (6 bases). From germline, CDR1 is SEHNR and CDR2 FQNEAQ (reference sequence). Deletions cut 4 bases from V and 7 bases from J, with 20 bases between. The CDR3 consists of 16 residues. The DNA for the CDR3 is TGTGCCAGCAGCTCTTTTGCTCACATGGGGGGTAATGAGCAGTTCTTC. This gives the protein CASSSFAHMGGNEQFF.

This clonotype was counted only a few times. The J gene is TRBJ2-1, the V gene TRBV9; D gene ambiguous. From germline, CDR1 is SGDLS and CDR2 YYNGEE. The CDR3 is made up of 12 amino acids. The V end was cut by 0 bases, the J end by 6 bases, with 4 bases between. CDR3 DNA: TGTGCCAGCAGCGTAGTGTCCAATGAGCAGTTCTTC. Protein product: CASSVVSNEQFF.

The sample holds many counts of this clonotype. The chain links TRBV29-1 to TRBJ2-5; D possibly corresponds to TRBD2 (6 bases). Trimming cost V 5 bases and J 5 bases, with 12 bases left between them. CDR1 is SQVTM and CDR2 is ANQGSEA in the germline V gene. This CDR3 contains 12 residues. CDR3 DNA: TGCAGCGTTATGCAGGGAGGTGAGACCCAGTACTTC. This translates into CSVMQGGETQYF.

This clonotype was seen a few times. This sequence joins TRBV6-1 and TRBJ1-5; possible D gene TRBD1, 5 bases. The CDR3 sequence is 13 residues long. The germline V gene encodes CDR1 MNHNS and CDR2 SASEGT. V was cut by 8 bases and J by 2 bases, with 10 bases left in between. CDR3 sequence reads: CASFGGRNQPQHF. CDR3 coding DNA: TGTGCCAGCTTCGGGGGTCGCAATCAGCCCCAGCATTTT.

This clonotype was seen many times. The CDR3 loop reads CAISEAGTRNGYTF. The CDR3 DNA sequence: TGTGCCATCAGTGAGGCCGGGACAAGGAATGGCTACACCTTC. The chain uses TRBV10-3 and TRBJ1-2, with D possibly matching TRBD1 (6 bases). Germline V gene lookup returns CDR1 ENHRY and CDR2 SYGVKD. The CDR3 contains 14 residues. Trimming shortened V by 2 bases and J by 6 bases, and 13 bases separated the two germline ends.

This clonotype was observed many times. The genes are TRBV12-3 or TRBV12-4 and TRBJ2-7, with D unclear. This CDR3 comprises 15 residues. The V end was cut by 6 bases, the J end by 3 bases, with 18 bases between. DNA of the CDR3: TGTGCCAGCAGGGACGCGGCAGCTATTAACTACGAGCAGTACTTC. Protein sequence: CASRDAAAINYEQYF.

The J gene is TRBJ2-3, the V gene TRBV5-6; D remains ambiguous. Germline-derived CDR1 and CDR2 are SGHDT and YYEEEE. The CDR3 runs 16 residues. Trimming removed 7 bases at V and 1 base at J, with 19 bases between. The CDR3 reads CASGPLASEGTDTQYF. Here the CDR3 DNA reads TGTGCCAGCGGCCCCTTGGCGAGCGAGGGCACAGATACGCAGTATTTT.

This clonotype was counted only a few times. The chain carries TRBV24-1 and TRBJ2-3; 11 nucleotides line up with TRBD2. Germline V gene sequence: CDR1 KGHDR, CDR2 SFDVKD. Unmatched junction bases numbered 8, after V lost 0 bases and J lost 4 bases. The CDR3 loop spans 18 amino acids. CDR3 nucleotide sequence: TGTGCCACCAGTGATTTGTCCCCACTAGCGGGAGTACCAGATACGCAGTATTTT. Protein sequence: CATSDLSPLAGVPDTQYF.

The sample holds a few counts of this clonotype. V gene TRBV11-2 combines with J gene TRBJ2-1, with a weak D call TRBD2 (5 bases). Germline loops: CDR1 SGHAT, CDR2 FQNNGV. The ends were cut back, 0 bases at V and 2 bases at J, with 14 bases in the middle. CDR3 length: 17 amino acids. The CDR3, as DNA: TGTGCCAGCAGCTTAGATCGAGGGTTTTTTCCCTACAATGAGCAGTTCTTC. This encodes CASSLDRGFFPYNEQFF.

V gene TRBV7-2 combines with J gene TRBJ2-1; D not certain. Germline V gives CDR1 SGHTA, CDR2 FQGNSA. Trimming shortened V by 8 bases and J by 0 bases, and 20 bases separated the two germline ends. The CDR3 covers 17 residues. The CDR3 reads CASCPSSKASSYNEQFF. The CDR3 bases are TGTGCCAGCTGTCCATCCTCGAAGGCAAGCTCCTACAATGAGCAGTTCTTC.

Many counts were recorded for this clonotype. This chain links TRBV5-1 with TRBJ2-7; 8 bases map to TRBD2. Germline CDR1 is SGHRS and CDR2 is YFSETQ. The CDR3 totals 13 residues. V was pared by 5 bases and J by 6 bases, with 7 bases of the junction left unmatched. The CDR3 spells CASRERETTEQYF. Written as DNA, the CDR3 is TGCGCCAGCAGGGAGCGGGAGACGACCGAGCAGTACTTC. Variable domain in full (rest from reference TRBV5-1 and TRBJ2-7): KAGVTQTPRYLIKTRGQQVTLSCSPISGHRSVSWYQQTPGQGLQFLFEYFSETQRNKGNFPGRFSGRQFSNSRSEMNVSTLELGDSALYLCASRERETTEQYFGPGTRLTVT.

The rearrangement uses TRBV28 and TRBJ2-5, with TRBD2 matching 12 bases. This CDR3 is 16 amino acids long. The germline CDR1 and CDR2 sequences are MDHEN and SYDVKM. V gave up 4 bases and J gave up 5 bases; unmatched junction bases: 8. CDR3 DNA: TGTGCCAGCAGTTCACCGACTAGCGGGAGAATGGAGACCCAGTACTTC. Its translation: CASSSPTSGRMETQYF.

This clonotype was detected a few times. The chain joins TRBV6-8 to TRBJ2-1, with 9 nucleotides matching TRBD2. This CDR3 is built from 16 residues. Trimming cost V 6 bases and J 6 bases; bases outside gene matches: 12. Germline CDR1 reads MNHGY; CDR2 reads SAAAGT. This chain's CDR3 is CASSHPLRGGCNEQFF. In DNA, the CDR3 is TGTGCCAGCAGCCACCCACTGCGGGGGGGGTGCAATGAGCAGTTCTTC.

V usage is TRBV27 and J usage is TRBJ1-5, with TRBD1 matching 8 bases. This CDR3 is built from 15 residues. Germline lookup yields CDR1 MNHEY and CDR2 SMNVEV (reference sequence). J was trimmed by 2 bases and V by 5 bases; bases with no gene match: 5. This CDR3 is CASSNRGGGNQPQHF. CDR3 bases: TGTGCCAGCAGTAACAGGGGGGGAGGCAATCAGCCCCAGCATTTT.

J is TRBJ2-7 and V is TRBV20-1, with 8 bases that match TRBD1. The germline CDR1 and CDR2 sequences are DFQATT and SNEGSKA (reference sequence). The CDR3 consists of 14 residues. The CDR3 reads CSANSQGALYEQYF. DNA of the CDR3: TGCAGCGCCAATAGCCAGGGGGCCCTCTACGAGCAGTACTTC.

This clonotype was recorded a few times. Compared with germline, one end of the junction differs, possibly owing to a read error. The CDR3 sequence: CCARDSAGISNQPQHF. CDR3 DNA: TGCTGTGCTAGAGATTCGGCAGGGATAAGCAATCAGCCCCAGCATTTT. This sequence joins TRBV20-1 and TRBJ1-5; D may be TRBD1 (5 bases). Germline V gives CDR1 DFQATT, CDR2 SNEGSKA (reference sequence). The CDR3 is made up of 16 amino acids.